The sequence of this T cell receptor (beta chain) was determined in a study of shared clonotypes between healthy human individuals. Broader study findings: As a rule, naive subsets had a larger estimated richness than memory subsets.

About this clone: Its target is not known.

The method was immunoSEQ multiplex PCR; TCRdb's version includes in-frame clones alone and lacks a portion of them. The sample carries about 1.5 million clones, approximately 98% recorded once. V was trimmed by 3 bases and J by 7 bases, leaving 13 bases between them. The CDR3 has 14 residues. CDR1 is LNHDA and CDR2 is SQIVND in the germline V gene (reference sequence). V usage is TRBV19 and J usage is TRBJ2-1; the D gene is possibly TRBD2 (5 bases). This clonotype originated in a man younger than 40 in good health. Specimen: naive CD4+ T cells sorted from blood. Described subset: CD45RA+ positively selected. CDR3 DNA: TGTGCCAGTAGTATTTTGCGGGTACAGAATGAGCAGTTCTTC. The encoded protein is CASSILRVQNEQFF.